Listed below are T cell receptor beta chains from one sample, sequenced in a study of shared clonotypes between healthy human individuals. Using immunoSEQ multiplex PCR, the repertoire was profiled, and TCRdb retains in-frame clones only, with some absent. The sample lists about 2.4 million clones, approximately 93% occurring once. The sample consisted of naive CD4+ T cells from PBMCs. These receptors all come from a young man in good health. Some clones in this sample may be carry-over from other donors' samples. Both conserved end residues are trimmed from each CDR3. Clone size is not always given. Where it is, it says once, few, many or a class for expanded clones.

clone_size	v_call	cdr3_length	cdr3_aa
.	TRBV4-1	11	ASSQVPRAGTF
.	TRBV25-1	16	ASSESQGGSSGANVLT
.	TRBV30	15	AWSGSFGGSGANVLT
.	TRBV6-1	13	ASSGSGGSYNEQF
.	TRBV9	13	ASSQEDRQTYEQY
.	TRBV10-1	13	ASSNRDRVRGELF
.	TRBV27	12	ASSSVKQATRRY
.	TRBV7-2	13	ASRTGTSDYNEQF
.	TRBV27	15	ASSRRVASGTYNEQF
once	TRBV7-9	11	ASSGGSSNEQF
.	TRBV29-1	11	SVGWQTNYGYT
.	TRBV7-9	13	ASSPGLAGVNEQF
.	TRBV30	14	AWNPPGQYSNQPQH
.	TRBV28	14	ASSTRQGGSNQPQH
once	TRBV28	13	ASSLAGSGTDTQY
once	TRBV4-1	13	ASSQVFSGANVLT
.	TRBV29-1	12	SVLVAGSQTEAF
.	TRBV30	13	AWSPGQGLNTEAF
.	TRBV4-3	12	ASSQELRTDTQY
.	TRBV28	12	ASSPGQGSYEQY
.	TRBV6-7	14	ASSTPMTGGCYEQY
.	TRBV28	11	ASSPGQSYEQY
.	TRBV5-4	13	ASSSGAYTWGEQF
.	TRBV15	14	ATSRGLDRGTEKLF
.	TRBV7-8	13	ASSFSRQNSYEQY
.	TRBV27	16	ASRKLAVPLGSYNEQF
.	TRBV1	15	TSSQDRQASGVYEQY
.	TRBV29-1	14	SVDVSGTGAYNEQF
few	TRBV5-6	13	ASSSPGDGVTEAF
.	TRBV21-1	13	ASSKGDGSSYEQY
.	TRBV7-2	14	ASSPGGGARRYEQY
.	TRBV5-8	11	ASSLRQAYGYT
.	TRBV4-1	12	ASSPPTLNYGYT
.	TRBV5-4	12	ASSLGQGAFGYT
.	TRBV5-1	12	ASSTLSLFAEAF
.	TRBV6-1	10	ASSPRGQPQH
once	TRBV27	14	ASTSYVAANTGELF
.	TRBV2	13	ASSARGSGTGELF
.	TRBV2	11	ASSGVPGYGYT
.	TRBV15	14	ATSRDLVGGQNIQY
.	TRBV28	13	ASSASLNGGQPQH
.	TRBV5-1	17	ASSPGLAGQLLGGDTQY